This TCR beta chain was identified during a study of OX40 agonist ivuxolimab in advanced cancers. Of note for this clone: The antigen is undetermined.

The method was immunoSEQ multiplex PCR; TCRdb's version includes in-frame clones alone and lacks a portion of them. The profile shows about 69,000 clones, about nine tenths of them singletons. Study-wide results and caveats: CD4+ and CD8+ T cells in blood underwent clonal expansion by week 6 at 0.1 to 3.0 mg/kg.

This CDR3 contains 14 residues. The germline V and J ends were trimmed by 1 base and 9 bases, with 13 bases remaining between them. The germline V gene has CDR1 SGHNT and CDR2 YENEEA. The chain links TRBV11-3 to TRBJ2-1; a weak D match, TRBD2 (7 bases). This TCR derives from an adult with an advanced solid tumor such as melanoma, head and neck, liver or kidney cancer. Sequenced material: CD4+ or CD8+ T cells sorted from blood, taken in a trial of the OX40 agonist ivuxolimab. In DNA, the CDR3 is TGTGCCAGCAGCTTAGGCCCGGGGGGCAGTGAGCAGTTCTTC. Its translation: CASSLGPGGSEQFF. Full variable domain (rest looked up from reference TRBV11-3 and TRBJ2-1): EAGVVQSPRYKIIEKKQPVAFWCNPISGHNTLYWYLQNLGQGPELLIRYENEEAVDDSQLPKDRFSAERLKGVDSTLKIQPAELGDSAVYLCASSLGPGGSEQFFGPGTRLTVL.